This TCR beta chain came from a study of blood T cells in healthy people across ages. CDR1 and CDR2 from the germline V gene are SGHAT and FQNNGV. After removal of 6 bases from V and 8 bases from J, the junction contained 6 bases not matched to a gene. The CDR3 consists of 13 residues. Through a sample-barcoded 5' primer and a J-beta primer mix, a second PCR was run for about 6 to 11 cycles. One entry per CDR3 protein results from TCRdb running MiXCR on the 5' RACE reads. The sample lists some 710,000 distinct CDR3 sequences, approximately 22% occurring once. This TCR was recovered from a man aged 70-80 years in good health. The chain carries TRBV11-2 and TRBJ1-2, with 10 bases that match TRBD1. Sequenced: blood. The CDR3 DNA sequence: TGTGCCAGCAGGAGGACAGGGGGTTTGGGCTACACCTTC. It codes for CASRRTGGLGYTF.